This T cell receptor (beta chain) came from a study of blood T cells in healthy people across ages. PCR was performed a second time for about 7 to 11 cycles using a sample-barcoded 5' primer and a J-beta primer mix. TCRdb independently ran MiXCR on the 5' RACE reads; one entry per CDR3 protein. Of 1.2 million to 1.5 million distinct CDR3 sequences listed, around 39% were seen once; the top ten hold under 8%. CDR1 is SQVTM and CDR2 is ANQGSEA in the germline V gene. V was pared by 4 bases and J by 7 bases, with 13 bases between. CDR3 size: 12 residues. Sequencing input: blood. V is TRBV29-1 and J is TRBJ1-2; D is possibly TRBD1 (5 bases). The sequence derives from a woman aged 18-29 years in good health. The CDR3 loop is CSVGGLGGGYTF. The CDR3 DNA reads TGCAGCGTTGGGGGTCTCGGGGGTGGCTACACCTTC. The complete variable domain, with remaining parts taken from reference TRBV29-1 and TRBJ1-2, reads SAVISQKPSRDICQRGTSLTIQCQVDSQVTMMFWYRQQPGQSLTLIATANQGSEATYESGFVIDKFPISRPNLTFSTLTVSNMSPEDSSIYLCSVGGLGGGYTFGSGTRLTVV.